Detailed here is one T cell receptor (beta chain). This sample is part of a study of shared clonotypes between healthy human individuals. Some clones are missing from TCRdb's copy, which holds only in-frame ones; the method was immunoSEQ multiplex PCR. The sample lists about 2.4 million clones, around 94% occurring once. V lost 1 base and J lost 4, with 7 bases in between. CDR1 SEHNR and CDR2 FQNEAQ come from the germline V gene (reference sequence). This CDR3 has 13 residues. Sequencing was done on a sample of naive CD4+ T cells sorted from blood. Described subset: CD45RA+ positively selected. The origin of this receptor is a man aged 18-30 years in good health. This chain connects TRBV7-9 to TRBJ1-1, with D unresolved. In DNA form, the CDR3 reads TGTGCCAGCAGCTTAGAAGTGGGCACTGAAGCTTTCTTT. Its translation: CASSLEVGTEAFF.